What follows are 20 T cell receptor beta chains derived from one specimen sequenced in a study of OX40 agonist ivuxolimab in advanced cancers. Here immunoSEQ multiplex PCR was the method, and the copy in TCRdb shows in-frame clones only, minus some. Of approximately 98,000 clones detected, approximately 90% appear once; the ten largest clones hold approximately 0.63%. The starting material was CD4+ or CD8+ T cells sorted from blood, obtained in a trial of the OX40 agonist ivuxolimab. These receptors were taken from an adult with an advanced solid tumor such as melanoma, head and neck, liver or kidney cancer.

V and J are TRBV29-1 and TRBJ2-3, with D possibly being TRBD1 (5 bases). The V end was cut by 6 bases, the J end by 5 bases, with 12 bases between. The CDR3 sequence is 12 residues long. CDR1 and CDR2 from the germline V gene are SQVTM and ANQGSEA. The CDR3 bases are TGCAGCGTAGACCAGGGTAGAGATACGCAGTATTTT. Its translation is CSVDQGRDTQYF.

The chain combines TRBV18 with TRBJ2-7; 7 bases match TRBD1. Germline trimming cut 6 bases from V and 0 bases from J; bases unmatched to any gene: 5. The CDR3 has 14 residues. Germline V gives CDR1 KGHSH, CDR2 LQKENI. The DNA for the CDR3 is TGTGCCAGCTCCCTTGACAGGGACTCCTACGAGCAGTACTTC. This translates into CASSLDRDSYEQYF.

This chain links TRBV25-1 with TRBJ1-3; 10 positions agree with TRBD1. The J segment lost 0 bases and the V segment lost 1 base, leaving 6 bases of the junction unmatched. Germline V gene lookup returns CDR1 MGHDK and CDR2 SYGVNS. This CDR3 is 18 amino acids long. As DNA, the CDR3 is TGTGCCAGCAGTGAATTCCCGGGACAGGGGAGCTCTGGAAACACCATATATTTT. Translated, it gives CASSEFPGQGSSGNTIYF.

The chain links TRBV7-9 to TRBJ1-5; D gene uncertain. Trimming pared 1 base from V and 9 bases from J, leaving 10 bases between. CDR1 and CDR2 (germline): SEHNR, FQNEAQ (reference sequence). The length of the CDR3 is 13 residues. CDR3 sequence (DNA): TGTGCCAGCAGCTTAGTGGAGGCCGGGCCCCAGCATTTT. Translation: CASSLVEAGPQHF. The variable domain in full, completed from reference TRBV7-9 and TRBJ1-5, reads DTGVSQNPRHKITKRGQNVTFRCDPISEHNRLYWYRQTLGQGPEFLTYFQNEAQLEKSRLLSDRFSAERPKGSFSTLEIQRTEQGDSAMYLCASSLVEAGPQHFGDGTRLSIL.

This sequence joins TRBV18 and TRBJ1-2; the D is unclear. Trimming took off 2 bases at V and 2 bases at J, with 6 bases between the two ends. This CDR3 has 13 amino acids. CDR1 KGHSH and CDR2 LQKENI come from the germline V gene. CDR3 sequence reads: CASSPGKNYGYTF. CDR3 DNA sequence: TGTGCCAGCTCACCAGGAAAAAACTATGGCTACACCTTC.

The chain couples TRBV5-6 to TRBJ2-7; a possible D gene is TRBD1 (6 bases). The CDR3 length is 14 residues. The V end lost 0 bases, the J end lost 6 bases, and 13 bases lay between the germline ends. The V gene's germline CDR1 is SGHDT and CDR2 YYEEEE. CDR3 nucleotides: TGTGCCAGCAGCTTGGCTGGTTGGGGGCGCGAGCAGTACTTC. It codes for CASSLAGWGREQYF.

The rearrangement links TRBV2 to TRBJ2-2, with TRBD1 identical over 9 bases. The CDR3 has 17 amino acids. The junction had 6 bases not matched to a gene; V was cut back by 0 bases and J by 4 bases. CDR1 is SNHLY, CDR2 FYNNEI, per germline. CDR3: CASSEAGTGRGTGELFF. DNA for the CDR3: TGTGCCAGCAGTGAAGCGGGGACAGGGAGAGGCACCGGGGAGCTGTTTTTT.

This sequence joins TRBV5-4 and TRBJ2-4; D gene ambiguous. The CDR3 loop spans 13 amino acids. Looked up from germline, CDR1 is SGHNT and CDR2 is YYREEE (reference sequence). V lost 5 bases, J lost 2 bases, and 8 bases lay in between. This CDR3 is CASSSAPKNIQYF. The CDR3 bases are TGTGCCAGCAGTTCGGCGCCCAAAAACATTCAGTACTTC.

A single count supports this clone. The rearrangement uses TRBV5-5 and TRBJ1-4, with no clear D. The V and J ends lost 0 bases and 5 bases respectively, with 11 bases between them. Germline assignment: CDR1 SGHKS and CDR2 YYEKEE (reference sequence). This CDR3 contains 15 residues. The CDR3 loop reads CASSLVAGQNEKLFF. The CDR3 DNA is TGTGCCAGCAGCTTGGTGGCAGGCCAGAATGAAAAACTGTTTTTT.

V usage is TRBV7-8 and J usage is TRBJ2-7; 7 bases match TRBD1. The CDR3 consists of 14 residues. The V gene's germline CDR1 is SGHVS and CDR2 FQNEAQ. V trimming: 1 base; J trimming: 5 bases; junction bases outside the gene matches: 5. This chain's CDR3 is CASSLGQGSDEQYF. CDR3 nucleotide sequence: TGTGCCAGCAGCTTAGGACAGGGCTCGGACGAGCAGTACTTC.

The chain has TRBV28 and TRBJ1-4; D is uncertain. This CDR3 has 14 residues. Germline V gene sequence: CDR1 MDHEN, CDR2 SYDVKM. Trimming took 6 bases from V and 5 from J, leaving 13 bases between them. The CDR3 sequence: CASRGGWENEKLFF. CDR3 bases: TGTGCCAGCAGGGGAGGTTGGGAGAATGAAAAACTGTTTTTT.

The gene calls are TRBV29-1 and TRBJ2-2, with TRBD2 matching 11 bases. The germline V gene encodes CDR1 SQVTM and CDR2 ANQGSEA. This CDR3 has 17 amino acids. Unmatched junction bases numbered 12, after V lost 6 bases and J lost 3 bases. CDR3 coding DNA: TGCAGCGTGATTACTGGGACTAGCGGCCGGTACACCGGGGAGCTGTTTTTT. Translating gives CSVITGTSGRYTGELFF.

This chain uses TRBV5-6 with TRBJ2-7; D is undetermined. This CDR3 comprises 15 residues. Trimming cost V 0 bases and J 7 bases, with 17 bases left between them. The germline CDR1 and CDR2 sequences are SGHDT and YYEEEE. CDR3 residues: CASSLAWDESREQYF. CDR3 nucleotides: TGTGCCAGCAGCTTGGCTTGGGATGAGTCGCGGGAGCAGTACTTC.

The CDR3 loop reads CASSHLPDRVWDQPQHF. The CDR3 DNA sequence: TGCGCCAGCAGTCATCTTCCCGACAGGGTTTGGGACCAGCCCCAGCATTTT. The chain recombines TRBV23-1 with TRBJ1-5; TRBD1 matches 7 bases. TRBV23-1 is treated as an ORF (open reading frame) with a function not yet certain. V shed 3 bases, J shed 7 bases, and the junction held 15 bases outside the gene matches. The CDR3 has 17 amino acids.

This chain's CDR3 is CASSEGTETQYF. In nucleotides, the CDR3 is TGTGCCAGCAGTGAGGGAACGGAGACCCAGTACTTC. The chain carries TRBV2 and TRBJ2-5; D is unclear. Trimming took 3 bases from V and 5 from J, leaving 7 bases between them. Germline CDR1 SNHLY, CDR2 FYNNEI. The CDR3 is made up of 12 amino acids.

The rearrangement links TRBV7-2 to TRBJ2-5; unclear D gene. The CDR3 has 13 residues. Trimming shortened V by 8 bases and J by 4 bases, and 14 bases separated the two germline ends. Germline V gene data show CDR1 as SGHTA and CDR2 as FQGNSA. CDR3 sequence reads: CASRPVTPETQYF. In DNA, the CDR3 is TGTGCCAGCCGCCCAGTGACCCCAGAGACCCAGTACTTC. Based on the CDR3 plus reference TRBV7-2 and TRBJ2-5, the full variable domain is GAGVSQSPSNKVTEKGKDVELRCDPISGHTALYWYRQSLGQGLEFLIYFQGNSAPDKSGLPSDRFSAERTGGSVSTLTIQRTQQEDSAVYLCASRPVTPETQYFGPGTRLLVL.

The chain joins TRBV5-4 to TRBJ1-1; D remains unclear. Trimming took off 0 bases at V and 1 base at J, with 4 bases between the two ends. In germline, CDR1 is SGHNT, CDR2 YYREEE (reference sequence). This CDR3 spans 13 amino acids. The CDR3 protein is CASSLGANTEAFF. CDR3 coding DNA: TGTGCCAGCAGCTTGGGGGCGAACACTGAAGCTTTCTTT.

V gene TRBV5-4 combines with J gene TRBJ2-7; the D gene could be TRBD1 or TRBD2 (7 bases each). Germline V CDR1 and CDR2: SGHNT, YYREEE (reference sequence). The CDR3 spans 16 residues. The V gene lost 4 bases and the J gene lost 3 bases, with 20 bases spanning the gap. The CDR3: CASSPGRVTGIYEQYF. The CDR3 region has the DNA TGTGCCAGCAGCCCGGGGAGGGTGACAGGGATCTACGAGCAGTACTTC.

The V gene is TRBV19, the J gene TRBJ2-7; the D gene could be TRBD1 or TRBD2 (7 bases each). Germline-derived CDR1 and CDR2 are LNHDA and SQIVND (reference sequence). The CDR3 has 11 residues. The ends were cut back, 10 bases at V and 6 bases at J, with 13 bases in the middle. In nucleotides, the CDR3 is TGTGCCACCAGGGGGACTATCGAGCAGTACTTC. Amino acids: CATRGTIEQYF.

The chain couples TRBV5-4 to TRBJ2-5, with D tentatively TRBD1 (6 bases). The CDR3 covers 13 residues. The V gene lost 5 bases and the J gene lost 7 bases, with 15 bases spanning the gap. The germline V gene has CDR1 SGHNT and CDR2 YYREEE (reference sequence). Here the CDR3 DNA reads TGTGCCAGCAGTTACAGGGTATACGTGACCCAGTACTTC. Amino acid sequence: CASSYRVYVTQYF. The variable domain in full, completed from reference TRBV5-4 and TRBJ2-5, reads ETGVTQSPTHLIKTRGQQVTLRCSSQSGHNTVSWYQQALGQGPQFIFQYYREEENGRGNFPPRFSGLQFPNYSSELNVNALELDDSALYLCASSYRVYVTQYFGPGTRLLVL.